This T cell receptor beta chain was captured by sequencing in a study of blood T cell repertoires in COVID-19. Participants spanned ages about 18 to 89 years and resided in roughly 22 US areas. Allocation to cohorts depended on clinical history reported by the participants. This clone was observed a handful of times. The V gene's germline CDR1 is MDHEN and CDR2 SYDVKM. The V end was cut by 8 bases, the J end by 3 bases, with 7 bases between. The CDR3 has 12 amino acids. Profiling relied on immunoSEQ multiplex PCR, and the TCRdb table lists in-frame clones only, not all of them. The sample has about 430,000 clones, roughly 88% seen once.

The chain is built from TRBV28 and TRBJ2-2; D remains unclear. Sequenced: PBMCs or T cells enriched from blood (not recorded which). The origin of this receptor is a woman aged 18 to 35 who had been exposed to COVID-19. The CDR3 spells CASLRDTGELFF. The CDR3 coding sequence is TGTGCCAGCCTACGGGACACCGGGGAGCTGTTTTTT.